These 14 T cell receptor beta chains originate from one sample sequenced in a study of CD8 T cells in ankylosing spondylitis. TCRdb reprocessed the 5' RACE reads with MiXCR, giving one entry per CDR3 protein. This table has around 230,000 distinct CDR3 sequences, around 9.1% appearing once. Sequencing input: blood, either unsorted or a sorted T cell fraction (not recorded which). The source of these receptors is a male donor with ankylosing spondylitis or in good health (not recorded which).

This clonotype was observed many times. This rearrangement joins TRBV20-1 to TRBJ2-7, with D possibly being TRBD2 (6 bases). With 3 bases removed from V and 3 bases from J, the gap between germline ends came to 15 bases. CDR3 size: 14 residues. The germline CDR1 and CDR2 sequences are DFQATT and SNEGSKA (reference sequence). The CDR3 DNA is TGCAGTGCTAGGGACTACGGAGATAACTACGAGCAGTACTTC. Translation: CSARDYGDNYEQYF.

This clonotype was seen many times. V usage is TRBV20-1 and J usage is TRBJ1-1; D unresolved. Germline CDR1 DFQATT, CDR2 SNEGSKA (reference sequence). Trimming removed 5 bases at V and 1 base at J, with 11 bases between. The length of the CDR3 is 13 residues. The CDR3 sequence: CSASIEWNTEAFF. The CDR3 DNA is TGCAGTGCTTCTATCGAATGGAACACTGAAGCTTTCTTT.

The chain has TRBV7-2 and TRBJ2-5, with D perhaps TRBD1 or TRBD2 (5 bases each). Germline V gene data show CDR1 as SGHTA and CDR2 as FQGNSA. Trimming removed 1 base from V and 1 base from J, with 13 bases in between. CDR3 size: 16 residues. CDR3 protein: CASSLGGFRGQETQYF. CDR3 coding DNA: TGTGCCAGCAGCTTAGGGGGGTTTAGGGGCCAAGAGACCCAGTACTTC.

The chain links TRBV6-1 to TRBJ2-1; 10 nucleotides agree with TRBD2. Germline V gene data show CDR1 as MNHNS and CDR2 as SASEGT. Trimming cost V 5 bases and J 6 bases; bases outside gene matches: 10. This CDR3 has 16 amino acids. The CDR3 DNA reads TGTGCCAGCAGTCGGACCGGACTAGCGGCCCCCAATGAGCAGTTCTTC. It specifies CASSRTGLAAPNEQFF.

In regard to this clonotype: This may arise from a read error, as a much more abundant clone is one base away. The V and J genes are TRBV7-9 and TRBJ2-1; 9 bases agree with TRBD1. The J segment lost 9 bases and the V segment lost 1 base, leaving 7 bases of the junction unmatched. The CDR3 covers 15 residues. CDR1 SEHNR and CDR2 FQNEAQ come from the germline V gene (reference sequence). This chain's CDR3 is CASSLGTGARTEQFF. DNA of the CDR3: TGTGCCAGCAGCTTAGGGACAGGGGCCCGCACTGAGCAGTTCTTC.

In this sample, this clonotype turned up many times. The rearrangement joins TRBV11-3 to TRBJ2-3, with TRBD2 matching over 7 bases. With V trimmed by 6 bases and J by 1 base, 7 bases remained unmatched. The length of the CDR3 is 15 residues. The germline CDR1 and CDR2 sequences are SGHNT and YENEEA. CDR3 in amino acids: CASSSAGEGTDTQYF. Here the CDR3 DNA reads TGTGCCAGCAGTTCCGCGGGGGAAGGCACAGATACGCAGTATTTT. Based on the CDR3 plus reference TRBV11-3 and TRBJ2-3, the full variable domain is EAGVVQSPRYKIIEKKQPVAFWCNPISGHNTLYWYLQNLGQGPELLIRYENEEAVDDSQLPKDRFSAERLKGVDSTLKIQPAELGDSAVYLCASSSAGEGTDTQYFGPGTRLTVL.

This clonotype was observed a handful of times. V gene TRBV7-8 combines with J gene TRBJ2-7; D remains ambiguous. The end of the DNA aligns better with TRBJ2-1, so the J call may be wrong. Per germline, CDR1 SGHVS and CDR2 FQNEAQ. This CDR3 has 15 amino acids. The CDR3 DNA is TGTGCCAGCAGCTTAGCGACTCTCGCATCCTACGAGCAGTTCTTC. It is translated as CASSLATLASYEQFF.

The sample holds many counts of this clonotype. The chain joins TRBV10-3 to TRBJ1-1; perhaps TRBD1 as D (6 bases). Trimming shortened V by 10 bases and J by 1 base, and 13 bases separated the two germline ends. The CDR3 covers 13 residues. The germline CDR1 and CDR2 sequences are ENHRY and SYGVKD. In DNA form, the CDR3 reads TGTGCCAGTGCGGGGGCTGGGAACACTGAAGCTTTCTTT. Its translation: CASAGAGNTEAFF.

This clonotype has a handful of counts. The chain links TRBV7-2 to TRBJ2-5; tentatively, D is TRBD2 (6 bases). The germline V gene has CDR1 SGHTA and CDR2 FQGNSA. The CDR3 is 12 amino acids. V dropped 8 bases and J dropped 4 bases, with 11 bases sitting between them. The CDR3 spells CASSGGVETQYF. CDR3 sequence (DNA): TGTGCCAGCTCGGGCGGGGTAGAGACCCAGTACTTC.

V gene TRBV7-9 combines with J gene TRBJ2-1; the match to TRBD2 covers 12 bases. Losses at the gene ends were 5 bases for V and 5 bases for J; bases not matched to a gene: 4. This CDR3 spans 15 amino acids. Germline CDR1 is SEHNR and CDR2 is FQNEAQ (reference sequence). CDR3 sequence (DNA): TGTGCCAGCAGCGTACTAGCGGGGGGCCACAATGAGCAGTTCTTC. Translated: CASSVLAGGHNEQFF. The full variable domain, in which reference TRBV7-9 and TRBJ2-1 provide the parts outside the CDR3, is DTGVSQNPRHKITKRGQNVTFRCDPISEHNRLYWYRQTLGQGPEFLTYFQNEAQLEKSRLLSDRFSAERPKGSFSTLEIQRTEQGDSAMYLCASSVLAGGHNEQFFGPGTRLTVL.

The sample holds many counts of this clonotype. The V call is TRBV6-2 or TRBV6-3, the J call TRBJ1-5; D is ambiguous. CDR3 length: 11 residues. CDR1 is MNHEY and CDR2 is SVGEGT in the germline V gene. CDR3 DNA sequence: TGTGCAGCGGAGGGAGGTCAGCCCCAGCATTTT. Translating it yields CAAEGGQPQHF.

At least ten counts were recorded for this clonotype. The CDR3 sequence is CASSQPPGQGRDEQFF. The CDR3 DNA is TGTGCCAGCAGCCAACCCCCGGGACAGGGCAGGGATGAGCAGTTCTTC. The chain combines TRBV14 with TRBJ2-1; TRBD1 aligns across 9 bases. V shed 2 bases, J shed 8 bases, and the junction held 10 bases outside the gene matches. Germline loops: CDR1 SGHDN, CDR2 FVKESK. This CDR3 contains 16 residues.

This clonotype was seen a handful of times. This chain links TRBV7-2 with TRBJ1-2; 11 nucleotides line up with TRBD1. The germline gives CDR1 SGHTA, CDR2 FQGNSA. The junction had 8 bases not matched to a gene; V was cut back by 5 bases and J by 0 bases. The CDR3 contains 17 residues. The CDR3 is CASSRGTGGITNYGYTF. The CDR3 coding sequence is TGTGCCAGCAGCCGAGGGACAGGGGGTATCACTAACTATGGCTACACCTTC. Together with reference TRBV7-2 and TRBJ1-2, the CDR3 gives the full variable domain: GAGVSQSPSNKVTEKGKDVELRCDPISGHTALYWYRQSLGQGLEFLIYFQGNSAPDKSGLPSDRFSAERTGGSVSTLTIQRTQQEDSAVYLCASSRGTGGITNYGYTFGSGTRLTVV.

This clonotype was observed many times. The chain carries TRBV20-1 and TRBJ2-3, with TRBD2 as a possible D gene (5 bases). In germline, CDR1 is DFQATT, CDR2 SNEGSKA (reference sequence). The CDR3 consists of 15 residues. Trimming removed 0 bases at V and 2 bases at J, with 12 bases between. CDR3 protein: CSARDAQRHTDTQYF. CDR3 sequence (DNA): TGCAGTGCTAGAGATGCTCAGCGGCACACAGATACGCAGTATTTT.